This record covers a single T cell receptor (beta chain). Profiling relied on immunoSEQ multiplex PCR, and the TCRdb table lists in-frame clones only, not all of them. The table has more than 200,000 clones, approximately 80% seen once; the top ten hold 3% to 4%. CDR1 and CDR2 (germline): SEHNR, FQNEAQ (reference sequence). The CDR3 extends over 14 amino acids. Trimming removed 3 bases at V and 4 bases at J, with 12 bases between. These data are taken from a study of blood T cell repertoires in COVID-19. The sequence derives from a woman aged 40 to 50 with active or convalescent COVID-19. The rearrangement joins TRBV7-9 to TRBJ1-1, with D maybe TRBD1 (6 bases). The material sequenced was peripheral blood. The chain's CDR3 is CASSFTQGPTEAFF. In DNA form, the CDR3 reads TGTGCCAGCAGCTTTACACAGGGCCCCACTGAAGCTTTCTTT.